The 13 T cell receptor beta chains below were found in one sample sequenced in a study of blood T cell repertoires in COVID-19. Sequencing used immunoSEQ multiplex PCR; TCRdb keeps in-frame clones, though not all of them. In the table there are 35,000 to 40,000 clones, 90% of which are singletons. The sequenced material came from peripheral blood. Receptor source: a man in his sixties or seventies with acute or convalescent COVID-19.

This clone has just one count. The V gene is TRBV4-2, the J gene TRBJ2-5; TRBD2 matches 8 bases. The CDR3 has 18 amino acids. Germline V gene lookup returns CDR1 LGHNA and CDR2 YNFKEQ. The V gene end was trimmed by 4 bases and the J gene end by 2 bases; junction bases not matched to a gene: 15. The CDR3 bases are TGTGCCAGCAGCCCTACACCCTCAGCGGGAGCTGGGCAAGAGACCCAGTACTTC. Amino acids: CASSPTPSAGAGQETQYF.

The chain recombines TRBV7-6 with TRBJ1-5, with D possibly being TRBD1 (5 bases). Trimming removed 5 bases from V and 5 bases from J, with 10 bases in between. The CDR3 runs to 13 residues. CDR1 and CDR2 from the germline V gene are SGHVS and FNYEAQ. CDR3 in DNA: TGTGCCAGCAGCACCAGGGTAGATCAGCCCCAGCATTTT. The encoded protein is CASSTRVDQPQHF.

The rearrangement uses TRBV2 and TRBJ1-5, with 7 bases lining up with TRBD1. V shed 3 bases and J 4 bases; nucleotides not matched to a gene: 9. CDR1 is SNHLY and CDR2 is FYNNEI in the germline V gene. There are 16 residues in the CDR3. For the CDR3, the DNA is TGTGCCAGCAGTGAGCTACAGGGGCAGTTAAATCAGCCCCAGCATTTT. This encodes CASSELQGQLNQPQHF.

In this sample, this clone turned up once. This chain connects TRBV7-9 to TRBJ2-5, with 10 bases identical to TRBD2. Germline V gene data show CDR1 as SEHNR and CDR2 as FQNEAQ (reference sequence). Trimming at V came to 6 bases and at J to 4 bases, leaving 5 bases not matched to a gene. This CDR3 region has 14 residues. CDR3 nucleotides: TGTGCCAGCAGTCCTAGCGGGAGAGGAGAGACCCAGTACTTC. Protein product: CASSPSGRGETQYF.

This clone was picked up one time. This rearrangement joins TRBV28 to TRBJ2-7; D possibly corresponds to TRBD2 (6 bases). The CDR3 is 15 residues long. Trimming shortened V by 2 bases and J by 13 bases, and 24 bases separated the two germline ends. Germline V gene data show CDR1 as MDHEN and CDR2 as SYDVKM. The CDR3 reads CASSLGGLAPGGSYF. As DNA, the CDR3 is TGTGCCAGCAGTTTAGGTGGGCTAGCGCCAGGCGGATCTTACTTC.

The chain has TRBV7-2 and TRBJ1-2; maybe TRBD1 (5 bases). The germline gives CDR1 SGHTA, CDR2 FQGNSA. V was shortened by 0 bases and J by 3 bases, with 5 bases between the two germline ends. The CDR3 has 13 amino acids. The CDR3, as DNA: TGTGCCAGCAGCTTAGCGACAGACTATGGCTACACCTTC. Protein: CASSLATDYGYTF.

This sequence joins TRBV7-2 and TRBJ2-3; D is unclear. This CDR3 is 12 amino acids long. Germline lookup yields CDR1 SGHTA and CDR2 FQGNSA. With 7 bases removed from V and 0 bases from J, the gap between germline ends came to 5 bases. The CDR3 spells CASTPSTDTQYF. DNA for the CDR3: TGTGCCAGCACCCCTAGCACAGATACGCAGTATTTT.

This clone was recorded once. This chain uses TRBV28 with TRBJ1-3, with 7 bases matching TRBD1. The CDR3 contains 14 residues. Germline CDR1 is MDHEN and CDR2 is SYDVKM. With V trimmed by 8 bases and J by 4 bases, 8 bases remained unmatched. CDR3 loop: CASGTSRGGNTIYF. The CDR3 DNA reads as TGTGCCAGCGGTACCTCCAGGGGGGGAAACACCATATATTTT. Together with reference TRBV28 and TRBJ1-3, the CDR3 gives the full variable domain: DVKVTQSSRYLVKRTGEKVFLECVQDMDHENMFWYRQDPGLGLRLIYFSYDVKMKEKGDIPEGYSVSREKKERFSLILESASTNQTSMYLCASGTSRGGNTIYFGEGSWLTVV.

The chain has TRBV6-6 and TRBJ1-1; 7 bases match TRBD1. Looked up from germline, CDR1 is MNHNY and CDR2 is SVGAGI (reference sequence). J lost 3 bases, V lost 2 bases, and 6 bases had no gene match. The CDR3 is 15 amino acids. This CDR3 reads CASSYAGQVYTEAFF. The CDR3 bases are TGTGCCAGCAGTTACGCTGGACAGGTTTACACTGAAGCTTTCTTT.

V and J are TRBV27 and TRBJ2-7; TRBD1 matches at 7 bases. Trimming took 5 bases from V and 3 from J; bases not matched to a gene: 4. Germline-derived CDR1 and CDR2 are MNHEY and SMNVEV (reference sequence). The length of the CDR3 is 13 residues. This chain's CDR3 is CASSPTGFYEQYF. In DNA, the CDR3 is TGTGCCAGCAGTCCGACAGGGTTCTACGAGCAGTACTTC.

The genes are TRBV10-3 and TRBJ2-7; TRBD1 matches 7 bases. The germline gives CDR1 ENHRY, CDR2 SYGVKD. V was clipped by 11 bases and J by 0 bases; unmatched bases: 13. This CDR3 has 15 residues. Written as DNA, the CDR3 is TGTGCCGTCAACCCGACAGGGAGCAACTCCTACGAGCAGTACTTC. As protein: CAVNPTGSNSYEQYF.

V is TRBV5-4 and J is TRBJ2-3; D is unresolved. The CDR3 extends over 14 amino acids. Germline lookup yields CDR1 SGHNT and CDR2 YYREEE (reference sequence). The ends were cut back, 9 bases at V and 0 bases at J, with 14 bases in the middle. The CDR3 coding sequence is TGTGCCACCGCGGTGGATTTTAGCACAGATACGCAGTATTTT. It yields the protein CATAVDFSTDTQYF.

This clone has only one observation. The chain carries TRBV9 and TRBJ2-2; 7 bases are shared with TRBD1. This CDR3 has 16 amino acids. The trim removed 1 base at V and 4 bases at J, leaving 7 bases unmatched. Germline V gives CDR1 SGDLS, CDR2 YYNGEE. As DNA, the CDR3 is TGTGCCAGCAGCGTAAGACAGGGCGGAAGCACCGGGGAGCTGTTTTTT. This codes for CASSVRQGGSTGELFF.